Described below is a single T cell receptor (beta chain) sequence and its context. The antigen is unknown. TCRdb re-called the 5' RACE reads with MiXCR, one entry per CDR3 protein. Among 550,000 to 700,000 distinct CDR3 sequences listed, roughly 17% were seen once. The CDR3 runs to 12 residues. Per germline, CDR1 LNHDA and CDR2 SQIVND (reference sequence). V was trimmed by 2 bases and J by 8 bases, leaving 9 bases between them. This sample is part of a study of T-cell memory formation after mild COVID-19. About the research overall: The two donors had largely donor-specific TCR clusters.

Regarding the study as a whole: Some clones that responded turned up in pre-infection memory, which suggests that cross-reactive memory joined in.

This rearrangement joins TRBV19 to TRBJ1-1; D may be TRBD1 (5 bases). Specimen: PBMCs or a T cell subset sorted from them (not recorded which). The TCR was taken from an adult woman who had mild COVID-19 (a few samples of this study predate the infection). Cell type and time point are not known. The CDR3 sequence is CASSILRGEAFF. CDR3 bases: TGTGCCAGTAGTATATTAAGGGGAGAAGCTTTCTTT.